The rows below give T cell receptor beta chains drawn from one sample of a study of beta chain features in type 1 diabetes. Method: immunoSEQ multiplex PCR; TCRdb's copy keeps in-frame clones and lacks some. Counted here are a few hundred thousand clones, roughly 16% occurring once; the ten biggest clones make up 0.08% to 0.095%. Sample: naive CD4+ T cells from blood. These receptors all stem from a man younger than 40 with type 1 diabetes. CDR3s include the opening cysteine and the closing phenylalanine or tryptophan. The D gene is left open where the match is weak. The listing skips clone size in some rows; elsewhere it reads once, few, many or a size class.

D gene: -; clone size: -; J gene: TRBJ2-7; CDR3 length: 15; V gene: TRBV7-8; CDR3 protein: CASSHRGGRQFEQYF; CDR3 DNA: TGTGCCAGCAGCCACAGGGGCGGGAGACAGTTCGAGCAGTACTTC
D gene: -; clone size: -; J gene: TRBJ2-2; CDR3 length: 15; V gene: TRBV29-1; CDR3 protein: CSVRPWAVNTGELFF; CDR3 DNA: TGCAGCGTACGGCCCTGGGCGGTTAACACCGGGGAGCTGTTTTTT
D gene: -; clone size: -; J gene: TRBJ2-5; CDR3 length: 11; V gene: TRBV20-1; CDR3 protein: CSASIRETQYF; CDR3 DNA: TGCAGTGCGTCGATAAGGGAGACCCAGTACTTC
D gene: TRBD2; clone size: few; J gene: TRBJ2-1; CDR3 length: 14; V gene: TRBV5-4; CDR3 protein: CASSLGLADNEQFF; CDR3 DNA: TGTGCCAGCAGCCTGGGACTAGCGGACAATGAGCAGTTCTTC
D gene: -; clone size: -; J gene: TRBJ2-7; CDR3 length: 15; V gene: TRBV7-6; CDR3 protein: CASSPSMWSSYEQYF; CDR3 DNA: TGTGCCAGCAGCCCATCAATGTGGAGCTCCTACGAGCAGTACTTC
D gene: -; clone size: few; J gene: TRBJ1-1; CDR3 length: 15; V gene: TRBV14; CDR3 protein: CASSPKISPNTEAFF; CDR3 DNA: TGTGCCAGCAGCCCGAAGATAAGCCCGAACACTGAAGCTTTCTTT
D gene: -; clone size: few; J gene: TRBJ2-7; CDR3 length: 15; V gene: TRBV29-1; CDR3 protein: CSVKEGGGLLYEQYF; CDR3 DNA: TGCAGCGTCAAAGAAGGTGGCGGCTTACTCTACGAGCAGTACTTC
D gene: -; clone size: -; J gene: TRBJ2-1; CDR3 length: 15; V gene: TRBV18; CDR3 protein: CASSPRVASYNEQFF; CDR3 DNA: TGTGCCAGCTCGCCCCGGGTGGCGTCCTACAATGAGCAGTTCTTC
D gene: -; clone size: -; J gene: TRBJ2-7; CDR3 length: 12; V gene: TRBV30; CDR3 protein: CAWSGGSNEQYF; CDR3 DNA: TGTGCCTGGAGTGGTGGGTCCAACGAGCAGTACTTC
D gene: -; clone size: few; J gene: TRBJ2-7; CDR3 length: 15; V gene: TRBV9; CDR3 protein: CASSVEAGTGYEQYF; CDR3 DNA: TGTGCCAGCAGCGTAGAGGCGGGGACGGGCTACGAGCAGTACTTC
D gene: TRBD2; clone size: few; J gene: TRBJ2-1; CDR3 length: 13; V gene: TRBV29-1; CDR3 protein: CSVEGLAGGEQFF; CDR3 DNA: TGCAGCGTTGAAGGGTTAGCGGGAGGTGAGCAGTTCTTC
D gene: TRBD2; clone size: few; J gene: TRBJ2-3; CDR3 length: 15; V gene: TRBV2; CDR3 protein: CASSLAGGLVDTQYF; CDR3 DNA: TGTGCCAGCAGTCTAGCGGGAGGGCTGGTAGATACGCAGTATTTT
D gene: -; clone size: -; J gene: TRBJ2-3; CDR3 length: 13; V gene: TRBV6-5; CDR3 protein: CASRPQSTDTQYF; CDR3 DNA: TGTGCCAGCAGGCCACAGAGCACAGATACGCAGTATTTT
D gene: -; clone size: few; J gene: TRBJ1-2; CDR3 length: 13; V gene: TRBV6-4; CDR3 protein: CASSATVGYGYTF; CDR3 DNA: TGTGCCAGCAGTGCCACGGTCGGATATGGCTACACCTTC
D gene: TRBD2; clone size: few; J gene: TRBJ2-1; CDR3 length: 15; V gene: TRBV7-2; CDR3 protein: CASSPGLAGTSEQFF; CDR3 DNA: TGTGCCAGCAGCCCCGGACTAGCGGGGACCTCCGAGCAGTTCTTC
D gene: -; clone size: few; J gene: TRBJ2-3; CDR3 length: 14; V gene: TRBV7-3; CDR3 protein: CASSSGLGTDTQYF; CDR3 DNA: TGTGCCAGCAGCTCAGGACTCGGCACAGATACGCAGTATTTT
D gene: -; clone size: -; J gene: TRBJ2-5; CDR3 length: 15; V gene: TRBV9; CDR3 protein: CASSAPGGLQETQYF; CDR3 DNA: TGTGCCAGCAGCGCCCCGGGCGGGCTCCAAGAGACCCAGTACTTC
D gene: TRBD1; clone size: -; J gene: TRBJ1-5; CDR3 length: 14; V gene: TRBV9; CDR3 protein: CASSLRTGDQPQHF; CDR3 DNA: TGTGCCAGCAGCCTCCGGACAGGTGATCAGCCCCAGCATTTT
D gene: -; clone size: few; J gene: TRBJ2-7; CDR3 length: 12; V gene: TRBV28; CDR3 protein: CASRSAIYEQYF; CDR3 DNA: TGTGCCAGCAGATCAGCAATCTACGAGCAGTACTTC
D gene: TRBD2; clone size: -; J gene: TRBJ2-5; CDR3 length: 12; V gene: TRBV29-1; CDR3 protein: CSVASGEETQYF; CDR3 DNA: TGCAGCGTTGCTAGCGGGGAAGAGACCCAGTACTTC
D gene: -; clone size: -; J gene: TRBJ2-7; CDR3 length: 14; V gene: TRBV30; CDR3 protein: CAWSPTGISYEQYF; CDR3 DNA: TGTGCCTGGAGTCCTACAGGGATCAGCTACGAGCAGTACTTC
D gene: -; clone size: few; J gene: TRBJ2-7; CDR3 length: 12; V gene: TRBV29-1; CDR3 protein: CSVVPTVYEQYF; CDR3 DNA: TGCAGCGTTGTCCCGACAGTGTACGAGCAGTACTTC
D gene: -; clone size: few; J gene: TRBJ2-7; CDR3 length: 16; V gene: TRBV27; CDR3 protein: CASSSLSRVDSYEQYF; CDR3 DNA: TGTGCCAGCAGTTCCTTGTCCCGAGTAGACTCCTACGAGCAGTACTTC
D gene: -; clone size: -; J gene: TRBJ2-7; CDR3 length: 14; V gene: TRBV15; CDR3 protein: CATSEGQSSYEQYF; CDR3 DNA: TGTGCCACCAGCGAAGGACAGTCCTCCTACGAGCAGTACTTC
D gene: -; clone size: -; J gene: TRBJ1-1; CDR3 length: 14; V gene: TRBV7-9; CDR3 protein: CASSLGTVNTEAFF; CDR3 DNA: TGTGCCAGCAGCTTAGGAACGGTTAACACTGAAGCTTTCTTT
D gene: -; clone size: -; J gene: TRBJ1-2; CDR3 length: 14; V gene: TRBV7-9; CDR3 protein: CASSWGAASGGYTF; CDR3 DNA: TGTGCCAGCAGCTGGGGAGCAGCCTCCGGGGGCTACACCTTC
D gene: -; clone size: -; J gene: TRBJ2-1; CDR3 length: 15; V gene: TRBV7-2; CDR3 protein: CASSLEVGGYNEQFF; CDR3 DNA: TGTGCCAGCAGCTTAGAGGTCGGGGGCTACAATGAGCAGTTCTTC
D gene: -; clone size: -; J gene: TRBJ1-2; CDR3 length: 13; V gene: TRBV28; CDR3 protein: CASSWDRNYGYTF; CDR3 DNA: TGTGCCAGCAGTTGGGACCGTAACTATGGCTACACCTTC
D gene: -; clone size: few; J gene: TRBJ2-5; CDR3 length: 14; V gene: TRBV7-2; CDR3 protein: CASSPSWGQETQYF; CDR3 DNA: TGTGCCAGCAGTCCTAGCTGGGGCCAAGAGACCCAGTACTTC
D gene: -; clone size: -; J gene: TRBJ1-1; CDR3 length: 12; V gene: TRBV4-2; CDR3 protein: CASSQSVAEAFF; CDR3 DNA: TGTGCCAGCAGCCAAAGCGTGGCCGAAGCTTTCTTT
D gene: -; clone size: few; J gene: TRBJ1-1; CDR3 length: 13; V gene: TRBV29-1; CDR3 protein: CSVCLSLNTEAFF; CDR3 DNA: TGCAGCGTTTGTCTGAGCCTCAACACTGAAGCTTTCTTT
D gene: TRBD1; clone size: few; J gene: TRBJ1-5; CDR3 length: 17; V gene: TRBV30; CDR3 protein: CAWSVWTGGKMDQPQHF; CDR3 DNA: TGTGCCTGGAGTGTATGGACAGGGGGCAAAATGGATCAGCCCCAGCATTTT
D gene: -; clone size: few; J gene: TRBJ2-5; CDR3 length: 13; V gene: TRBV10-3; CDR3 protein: CAIRTTDTETQYF; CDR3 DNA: TGTGCCATCAGAACCACAGATACGGAGACCCAGTACTTC
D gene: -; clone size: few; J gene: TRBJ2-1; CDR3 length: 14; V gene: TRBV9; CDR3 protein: CASIIGGPYNEQFF; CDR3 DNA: TGTGCCAGCATAATAGGCGGCCCGTACAATGAGCAGTTCTTC
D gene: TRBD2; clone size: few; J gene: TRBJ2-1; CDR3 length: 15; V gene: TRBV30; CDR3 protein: CAWSVETSFYNEQFF; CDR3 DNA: TGTGCCTGGAGTGTGGAGACTAGCTTCTACAATGAGCAGTTCTTC
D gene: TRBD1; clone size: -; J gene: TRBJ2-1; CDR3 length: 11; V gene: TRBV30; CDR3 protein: CAWSTGGEQFF; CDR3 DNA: TGTGCCTGGAGTACAGGGGGAGAGCAGTTCTTC
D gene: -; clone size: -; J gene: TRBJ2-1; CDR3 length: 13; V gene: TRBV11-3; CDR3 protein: CASSLGWGYEQFF; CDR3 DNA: TGTGCCAGCAGCTTAGGTTGGGGGTATGAGCAGTTCTTC
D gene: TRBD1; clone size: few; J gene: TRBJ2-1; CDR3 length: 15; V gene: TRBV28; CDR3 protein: CASSLGQGVYNEQFF; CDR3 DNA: TGTGCCAGCAGTTTGGGCCAGGGGGTCTACAATGAGCAGTTCTTC
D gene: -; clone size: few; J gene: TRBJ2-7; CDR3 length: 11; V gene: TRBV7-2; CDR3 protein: CASSPLVEQYF; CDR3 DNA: TGTGCCAGCAGCCCTCTGGTCGAGCAGTACTTC
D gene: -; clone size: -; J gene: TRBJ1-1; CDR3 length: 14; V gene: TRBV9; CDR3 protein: CASSVDRVNTEAFF; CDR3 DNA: TGTGCCAGCAGCGTAGATAGAGTGAACACTGAAGCTTTCTTT
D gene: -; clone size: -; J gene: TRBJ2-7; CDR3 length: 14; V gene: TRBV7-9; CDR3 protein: CASSTSGSSYEQYF; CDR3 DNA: TGTGCCAGCAGCACCTCAGGGAGCTCCTACGAGCAGTACTTC
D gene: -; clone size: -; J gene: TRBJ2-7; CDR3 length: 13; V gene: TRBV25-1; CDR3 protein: CASSGPGIYEQYF; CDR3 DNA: TGTGCCAGCAGTGGCCCAGGGATTTACGAGCAGTACTTC
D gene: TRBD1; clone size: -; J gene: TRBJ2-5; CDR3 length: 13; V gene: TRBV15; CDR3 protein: CATSRGDRETQYF; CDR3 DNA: TGTGCCACCAGCAGAGGGGACAGGGAGACCCAGTACTTC
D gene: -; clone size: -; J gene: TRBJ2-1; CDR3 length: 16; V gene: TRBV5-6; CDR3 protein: CASSLLAVGKRNEQFF; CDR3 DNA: TGTGCCAGCAGCTTGTTAGCCGTTGGGAAACGCAATGAGCAGTTCTTC
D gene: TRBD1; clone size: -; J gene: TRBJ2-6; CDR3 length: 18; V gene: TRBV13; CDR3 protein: CASSLRTGPVDGANVLTF; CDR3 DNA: TGTGCCAGCAGCTTGAGGACAGGACCCGTGGATGGGGCCAACGTCCTGACTTTC